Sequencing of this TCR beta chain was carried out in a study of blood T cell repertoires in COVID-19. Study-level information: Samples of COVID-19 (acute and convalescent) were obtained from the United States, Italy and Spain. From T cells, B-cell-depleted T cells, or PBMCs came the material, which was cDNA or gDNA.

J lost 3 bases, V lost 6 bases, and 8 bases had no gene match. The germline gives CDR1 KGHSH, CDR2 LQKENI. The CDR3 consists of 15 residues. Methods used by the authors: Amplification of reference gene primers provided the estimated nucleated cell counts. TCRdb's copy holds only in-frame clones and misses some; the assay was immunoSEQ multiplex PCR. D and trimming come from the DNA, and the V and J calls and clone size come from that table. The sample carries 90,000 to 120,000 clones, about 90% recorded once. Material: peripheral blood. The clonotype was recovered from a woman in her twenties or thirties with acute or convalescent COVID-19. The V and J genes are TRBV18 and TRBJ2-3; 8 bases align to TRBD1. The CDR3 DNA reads TGTGCCAGCTCGGCGACAGGGGTAGAAACAGATACGCAGTATTTT. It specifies CASSATGVETDTQYF.